These T cell receptor beta chains were read from a single sample in a study of control samples from healthy donors and cancer patients. Generated by immunoSEQ multiplex PCR, the TCRdb table keeps only in-frame clones and is missing some. The profile shows around 90,000 clones, roughly 80% of them singletons. The sequenced sample consisted of blood. These receptors were taken from a man younger than 40 in good health. Both conserved end residues are part of each CDR3. The order of the fields is V gene, J gene, D gene, clone size, CDR3 length, CDR3 protein, CDR3 DNA. The D gene is left open where the match is weak. Clone size is shown for a subset of rows, as once, few, many or a class of expanded clone.

TRBV19	TRBJ1-3	NA	NA	15	CASSIPSISGNTIYF	TGTGCCAGTAGTATACCGTCGATATCTGGAAACACCATATATTTT
TRBV14	TRBJ1-4	NA	NA	15	CASSRSGLTNEKLFF	TGTGCCAGCAGCCGTTCAGGGTTGACTAATGAAAAACTGTTTTTT
TRBV5-4	TRBJ2-1	NA	NA	14	CASSNSRGSDEQFF	TGTGCCAGCAGCAATTCACGGGGGAGCGATGAGCAGTTCTTC
TRBV30	TRBJ1-1	NA	NA	14	CAWIRRGRGTEAFF	TGTGCCTGGATTAGACGGGGCAGGGGCACTGAAGCTTTCTTT
TRBV20-1	TRBJ2-7	NA	few	11	CSATGGYEQYF	TGCAGTGCAACCGGGGGCTACGAGCAGTACTTC
TRBV5-6	TRBJ1-2	TRBD1	NA	16	CASSGGQGSSNYGYTF	TGTGCCAGCAGCGGCGGACAGGGTAGCTCAAACTATGGCTACACCTTC
TRBV5-4	TRBJ2-4	TRBD1	NA	14	CASSSGQGRDIQYF	TGTGCCAGCAGCTCTGGACAGGGGAGGGACATTCAGTACTTC
TRBV19	TRBJ2-2	NA	NA	14	CASERDFSTGELFF	TGTGCCAGTGAACGGGACTTTTCCACCGGGGAGCTGTTTTTT
TRBV19	TRBJ1-3	TRBD1	once	14	CASRSDRVRNTIYF	TGTGCCAGTAGAAGCGACAGGGTCCGAAACACCATATATTTT
TRBV7-2	TRBJ1-5	TRBD1	NA	14	CASSQGQGGQPQHF	TGTGCCAGCAGCCAAGGACAGGGTGGTCAGCCCCAGCATTTT
TRBV14	TRBJ1-1	TRBD1	many	15	CASSQRTGWNTEAFF	TGTGCCAGCAGCCAAAGGACAGGGTGGAACACTGAAGCTTTCTTT
TRBV4-2	TRBJ2-1	TRBD2	NA	19	CASSQVRRAGGPPYNEQFF	TGTGCCAGCAGCCAAGTCAGGAGGGCGGGGGGGCCTCCCTACAATGAGCAGTTCTTC
TRBV19	TRBJ1-5	NA	few	14	CASSIGYGNQPQHF	TGTGCCAGTAGTATCGGGTATGGGAATCAGCCCCAGCATTTT
TRBV19	TRBJ2-3	NA	NA	14	CASSRTPATDTQYF	TGTGCCAGTAGTCGGACACCGGCCACAGATACGCAGTATTTT
TRBV10-3	TRBJ1-5	NA	NA	15	CAISDGTHSNQPQHF	TGTGCCATCAGTGATGGAACCCATAGCAATCAGCCCCAGCATTTT
TRBV4-2	TRBJ2-1	TRBD2	NA	11	CASSRLAEQFF	TGTGCCAGCAGCCGACTAGCGGAGCAGTTCTTC
TRBV28	TRBJ1-2	NA	NA	15	CASTLVGSSNYGYTF	TGTGCCAGCACCCTGGTCGGCTCTTCTAACTATGGCTACACCTTC
TRBV12-3/TRBV12-4	TRBJ1-3	NA	NA	12	CASSPQGNTIYF	TGTGCCAGCAGCCCACAGGGAAACACCATATATTTT
TRBV5-1	TRBJ1-1	NA	NA	15	CASSLEGGAGSEAFF	TGCGCCAGCAGCTTGGAAGGTGGGGCAGGGAGTGAAGCTTTCTTT
TRBV9	TRBJ1-1	NA	NA	14	CASSVASRNTEAFF	TGTGCCAGCAGCGTAGCTTCCCGGAACACTGAAGCTTTCTTT
TRBV3-1/TRBV3-2	TRBJ2-7	NA	few	16	CASSQVQGGGAYEQYF	TGTGCCAGCAGCCAAGTCCAGGGAGGGGGGGCCTACGAGCAGTACTTC
TRBV19	TRBJ2-3	NA	NA	14	CASSIGRSTDTQYF	TGTGCCAGTAGTATAGGTCGGAGCACAGATACGCAGTATTTT
TRBV6-6	TRBJ1-1	NA	NA	13	CASGEIKAVGAFF	TGTGCCAGCGGGGAGATTAAGGCGGTGGGAGCTTTCTTT
TRBV19	TRBJ1-2	TRBD1	few	15	CASSIVSGTGDGYTF	TGTGCCAGTAGTATTGTATCCGGGACAGGGGATGGCTACACCTTC
TRBV5-1	TRBJ1-2	TRBD1	NA	15	CASSSLTGRHYGYTF	TGCGCCAGCAGCTCCTTGACAGGGAGGCACTATGGCTACACCTTC
TRBV19	TRBJ2-2	NA	NA	13	CASDRRNTGELFF	TGTGCCAGTGACCGGAGGAACACCGGGGAGCTGTTTTTT
TRBV14	TRBJ1-6	TRBD1	NA	15	CASSPTGPIGSPLHF	TGTGCCAGCAGCCCGACAGGGCCCATTGGTTCACCCCTCCACTTT
TRBV4-2	TRBJ2-7	NA	NA	13	CASSQSRAYEQYF	TGTGCCAGCAGCCAAAGCAGGGCATACGAGCAGTACTTC
TRBV6-5	TRBJ1-2	TRBD1	medium-sized	15	CASRDTGGAEYGYTF	TGTGCCAGCAGGGACACAGGGGGCGCTGAGTATGGCTACACCTTC
TRBV9	TRBJ1-3	NA	NA	15	CASSGLKSSGNTIYF	TGTGCCAGCAGCGGACTGAAAAGCTCTGGAAACACCATATATTTT
TRBV4-1	TRBJ1-1	NA	once	18	CASSQGSVLQGLNTEAFF	TGCGCCAGCAGCCAGGGTAGCGTCTTACAGGGACTGAACACTGAAGCTTTCTTT
TRBV10-3	TRBJ1-1	NA	NA	13	CAISESGRGEAFF	TGTGCCATCAGTGAGTCGGGCAGGGGCGAAGCTTTCTTT
TRBV7-2	TRBJ1-2	NA	NA	13	CASSYPGGYGYTF	TGTGCCAGCAGCTATCCGGGTGGATATGGCTACACCTTC
TRBV9	TRBJ2-3	NA	NA	16	CASSYQIADSTDTQYF	TGTGCCAGCAGTTACCAAATAGCAGATAGCACAGATACGCAGTATTTT
TRBV20-1	TRBJ1-5	NA	NA	12	CSASSGDQPQHF	TGCAGTGCTAGTTCGGGGGATCAGCCCCAGCATTTT
TRBV7-2	TRBJ2-1	NA	NA	12	CASSLDSLEQFF	TGTGCCAGCAGCTTAGACTCGCTTGAGCAGTTCTTC
TRBV23-1	TRBJ2-7	TRBD1	NA	17	CASSLNNRDRTTYEQYF	TGCGCCAGCAGTCTGAATAACCGGGACAGGACTACCTACGAGCAGTACTTC
TRBV5-6	TRBJ2-3	TRBD2	NA	16	CASSQETSGIGDTQYF	TGTGCCAGCAGCCAGGAAACTAGCGGCATAGGAGATACGCAGTATTTT
TRBV5-1	TRBJ1-1	NA	NA	14	CASSLDSSGTEAFF	TGCGCCAGCAGCTTAGACAGTTCGGGGACTGAAGCTTTCTTT
TRBV7-9	TRBJ1-1	NA	NA	13	CASSSAARDSAFF	TGTGCCAGCAGCTCAGCTGCCCGGGACTCAGCTTTCTTT
TRBV11-2	TRBJ2-5	TRBD2	NA	19	CASSLIPLRAGGLQETQYF	TGTGCCAGCAGCTTAATCCCCCTACGAGCGGGGGGGCTACAAGAGACCCAGTACTTC
TRBV3-1/TRBV3-2	TRBJ2-2	TRBD2	few	17	CASSRKGAGTSVGELFF	TGTGCCAGCAGCCGCAAGGGAGCCGGGACTAGCGTCGGGGAGCTGTTTTTT
TRBV19	TRBJ1-6	TRBD1	once	13	CASSIDRVSPLHF	TGTGCCAGTAGTATCGACAGGGTCTCACCCCTCCACTTT
TRBV29-1	TRBJ2-1	TRBD2	NA	14	CSVSGTSAINEQFF	TGCAGCGTGTCCGGGACTAGCGCGATCAATGAGCAGTTCTTC
TRBV28	TRBJ1-5	NA	NA	16	CASSLLARASNQPQHF	TGTGCCAGCAGTTTATTGGCCAGAGCAAGCAATCAGCCCCAGCATTTT
TRBV6-5	TRBJ2-6	NA	NA	15	CATTRGGNGANVLTF	TGTGCCACCACCCGTGGAGGGAATGGGGCCAACGTCCTGACTTTC
TRBV27	TRBJ2-7	NA	NA	12	CASREPGREQYF	TGTGCCAGCCGGGAACCCGGGCGCGAGCAGTACTTC
TRBV6-5	TRBJ1-5	TRBD1	NA	13	CASRGTVNQPQHF	TGTGCCAGCAGGGGGACAGTTAATCAGCCCCAGCATTTT
TRBV6-5	TRBJ2-3	TRBD1	NA	13	CASSYTGANTQYF	TGTGCCAGCAGTTATACAGGGGCAAATACGCAGTATTTT
TRBV6-5	TRBJ1-1	NA	NA	13	CASSYIVNTEAFF	TGTGCCAGCAGTTATATAGTGAACACTGAAGCTTTCTTT
TRBV3-1/TRBV3-2	TRBJ2-7	NA	NA	13	CASSQENSYEQYF	TGTGCCAGCAGCCAAGAAAACAGCTACGAGCAGTACTTC
TRBV6-6	TRBJ2-1	NA	NA	11	CANSGYNEQFF	TGTGCCAACTCGGGGTACAATGAGCAGTTCTTC